The 17 T cell receptor beta chains given below trace back to one sample, sequenced in a study of brain T cells in children with intractable seizures. Measured with immunoSEQ multiplex PCR; TCRdb has only the in-frame clones, and not every one. The sample has under 150,000 clones; approximately 94% are singletons. The sample in question was peripheral blood, obtained at surgery. The receptors were gathered from a boy in the first two years of life with hemimegalencephaly and intractable seizures.

The V call is TRBV6-5, the J call TRBJ2-7, with a tentative D call TRBD2 (6 bases). CDR1 and CDR2 (germline): MNHEY, SVGAGI. This CDR3 has 15 residues. V lost 5 bases and J lost 3, with 17 bases in between. The DNA of the CDR3 is TGTGCCAGCAGTCATCGTCACAACGGGGGCTACGAGCAGTACTTC. It translates to CASSHRHNGGYEQYF.

The chain recombines TRBV5-1 with TRBJ1-5, with D uncertain. The V end lost 0 bases, the J end lost 4 bases, and 5 bases lay between the germline ends. The CDR3 consists of 13 residues. The germline CDR1 and CDR2 sequences are SGHRS and YFSETQ. CDR3 sequence reads: CASSLAGNQPQHF. The CDR3 nucleotides are TGCGCCAGCAGCTTGGCCGGAAATCAGCCCCAGCATTTT.

This chain uses TRBV3-1 (or the pseudogene TRBV3-2) with TRBJ2-5, with TRBD2 matching 12 bases. The CDR3 is made up of 16 amino acids. V shed 3 bases and J 4 bases; nucleotides not matched to a gene: 6. From germline, CDR1 is LGHDT and CDR2 YNNKEL (reference sequence). The CDR3 is CASSQETSGSRETQYF. DNA of the CDR3: TGTGCCAGCAGCCAGGAGACTAGCGGGAGTCGAGAGACCCAGTACTTC.

This rearrangement joins TRBV7-9 to TRBJ1-1; D is unresolved. Germline V gene lookup returns CDR1 SEHNR and CDR2 FQNEAQ (reference sequence). V lost 2 bases to trimming and J lost 3 bases, with 7 bases between them. The CDR3 covers 13 residues. CDR3 coding DNA: TGTGCCAGCAGCTTAAGTAGAGACACTGAAGCTTTCTTT. Translating gives CASSLSRDTEAFF.

The CDR3 sequence: CASGRSEQYF. In DNA, the CDR3 is TGTGCCAGCGGCAGGTCCGAGCAGTACTTC. The chain has TRBV7-9 and TRBJ2-7, with D hard to call. The V and J ends lost 8 bases and 6 bases respectively, with 8 bases between them. The CDR3 is 10 amino acids. The V gene's germline CDR1 is SEHNR and CDR2 FQNEAQ (reference sequence).

The chain employs TRBV7-9 and TRBJ2-2; 13 nucleotides match TRBD2. Germline trimming cut 4 bases from V and 5 bases from J; bases unmatched to any gene: 1. This CDR3 has 15 amino acids. The germline CDR1 and CDR2 sequences are SEHNR and FQNEAQ (reference sequence). This CDR3 is CASSWTSGSTGELFF. The CDR3 region has the DNA TGTGCCAGCAGCTGGACTAGCGGGAGTACCGGGGAGCTGTTTTTT. The whole variable domain, filled in from reference TRBV7-9 and TRBJ2-2, reads DTGVSQNPRHKITKRGQNVTFRCDPISEHNRLYWYRQTLGQGPEFLTYFQNEAQLEKSRLLSDRFSAERPKGSFSTLEIQRTEQGDSAMYLCASSWTSGSTGELFFGEGSRLTVL.

This chain links TRBV11-2 with TRBJ2-1; perhaps D is TRBD1 or TRBD2 (6 bases each). In germline, CDR1 is SGHAT, CDR2 FQNNGV. This CDR3 is 13 amino acids long. Trimming cost V 4 bases and J 10 bases, with 14 bases left between them. In DNA, the CDR3 is TGTGCCAGCAGCTGGGGGCCAGGAGGGGAGCAGTTCTTC. This sequence encodes CASSWGPGGEQFF.

J is TRBJ2-7 and V is TRBV20-1, with TRBD2 as a possible D gene (6 bases). The CDR3 covers 13 residues. The germline V gene encodes CDR1 DFQATT and CDR2 SNEGSKA (reference sequence). The ends were cut back, 5 bases at V and 3 bases at J, with 14 bases in the middle. The CDR3 DNA follows: TGCAGTGCTCGTGGGGAGGCCTACTACGAGCAGTACTTC. Translated: CSARGEAYYEQYF.

V gene TRBV6-5 combines with J gene TRBJ2-3, with D possibly matching TRBD2 (5 bases). With 5 bases removed from V and 2 bases from J, the gap between germline ends came to 14 bases. The CDR3 sequence is 15 residues long. Germline V gene sequence: CDR1 MNHEY, CDR2 SVGAGI. The CDR3 is CASSTLPGYTDTQYF. CDR3 bases: TGTGCCAGCAGTACTCTCCCGGGGTACACAGATACGCAGTATTTT.

As for this clone: Because the CDR3 is missing its conserved closing phenylalanine or tryptophan, this is likely a read error. Because the CDR3's place on the DNA is in doubt, the DNA is left out and the CDR3 is given as listed by TCRdb. This sequence joins TRBV2 and TRBJ1-1; the D call of TRBD1 is as the table states it, not checked on the DNA. CDR1 and CDR2 from the germline V gene are SNHLY and FYNNEI. The CDR3 region is 8 residues in length, termini included. The CDR3 spells CASRRQGL.

The chain joins TRBV29-1 to TRBJ2-7, with D perhaps matching TRBD2 (7 bases). Germline V CDR1 and CDR2: SQVTM, ANQGSEA. The CDR3 consists of 14 residues. Deletions cut 4 bases from V and 0 bases from J, with 13 bases between. This CDR3 is CSVVGRGSSYEQYF. In DNA, the CDR3 is TGCAGCGTTGTGGGGAGGGGGAGCTCCTACGAGCAGTACTTC.

Sample share makes this clone medium-sized. J is TRBJ2-7 and V is TRBV7-9; TRBD1 agrees at 8 bases. The V gene end was trimmed by 0 bases and the J gene end by 4 bases; junction bases not matched to a gene: 5. From germline, CDR1 is SEHNR and CDR2 FQNEAQ (reference sequence). CDR3 size: 15 residues. The CDR3 spells CASSLASQGAYEQYF. CDR3 nucleotide sequence: TGTGCCAGCAGCTTAGCGTCCCAGGGGGCTTACGAGCAGTACTTC.

The chain couples TRBV7-2 to TRBJ2-7; 9 bases fit TRBD1. J was trimmed by 4 bases and V by 6 bases; bases with no gene match: 7. This CDR3 has 14 residues. The germline CDR1 and CDR2 sequences are SGHTA and FQGNSA. The CDR3 nucleotides are TGTGCCAGCAGTTGGGACAGGGTGGGTTACGAGCAGTACTTC. Protein product: CASSWDRVGYEQYF.

The chain joins TRBV7-9 to TRBJ2-7; no clear D gene. The CDR3 runs 12 residues. Germline CDR1 SEHNR, CDR2 FQNEAQ (reference sequence). Deletions cut 1 base from V and 7 bases from J, with 8 bases between. For the CDR3, the DNA is TGTGCCAGCAGCTTAGGGTATAGGGAGCAGTACTTC. Amino acids: CASSLGYREQYF.

This clone was detected once. This sequence joins TRBV29-1 and TRBJ1-5; D is perhaps TRBD1 (5 bases). The CDR3 is 14 residues long. V was clipped by 4 bases and J by 3 bases, with 13 bases between them. Per germline, CDR1 SQVTM and CDR2 ANQGSEA. CDR3 protein: CSVVVQDHNQPQHF. In DNA, the CDR3 is TGCAGCGTTGTGGTACAGGACCACAATCAGCCCCAGCATTTT.

The rearrangement uses TRBV18 and TRBJ1-1; the D is unclear. CDR3 length equals 13 residues. CDR1 KGHSH and CDR2 LQKENI come from the germline V gene. Trimming removed 10 bases at V and 1 base at J, with 13 bases between. The CDR3: CATGPHPNTEAFF. CDR3 DNA: TGTGCCACGGGCCCTCACCCGAACACTGAAGCTTTCTTT.

This clone was seen once. The rearrangement uses TRBV10-1 and TRBJ2-7, with D possibly matching TRBD1 (5 bases). Trimming cost V 0 bases and J 0 bases, with 12 bases left between them. The CDR3 is made up of 16 amino acids. The germline gives CDR1 WNHNN, CDR2 SYGVQD (reference sequence). CDR3 amino acids: CASSESLGPSSYEQYF. CDR3 in DNA: TGCGCCAGCAGTGAGTCGTTGGGGCCGAGCTCCTACGAGCAGTACTTC.